This is a list of T cell receptor beta chains from one sample in a study of shared clonotypes between healthy human individuals. Method: immunoSEQ multiplex PCR; TCRdb's copy keeps in-frame clones and lacks some. Seen here are fewer than 200,000 clones, around 63% observed once, and the top ten hold under 11%. Source material: memory CD4+ T cells sorted from blood. Receptor source: a man aged 25-45 years in good health. The CDR3 runs from the conserved cysteine through the conserved F or W. The D gene is left open where the match is weak. Not every row has a clone size; where given, it reads once, few, many or a size class.

clone_size j_call v_call d_call cdr3_aa cdr3_nt
. TRBJ1-4 TRBV2 . CASRGPEEKLFF TGTGCCAGCAGGGGCCCAGAAGAAAAACTGTTTTTT
. TRBJ2-1 TRBV11-2 . CASSQTGLNNEQFF TGTGCCAGCAGCCAGACCGGACTAAACAATGAGCAGTTCTTC
once TRBJ1-5 TRBV19 . CASSINGDYSNQPQHF TGTGCCAGTAGTATCAACGGGGATTATAGCAATCAGCCCCAGCATTTT
. TRBJ1-2 TRBV5-5 . CASSLITGNYGYTF TGTGCCAGCAGCTTGATAACAGGGAACTATGGCTACACCTTC
once TRBJ2-1 TRBV11-2 TRBD2 CASQPGLASGEQFF TGTGCCAGCCAACCCGGACTAGCCTCGGGTGAGCAGTTCTTC
once TRBJ2-7 TRBV28 TRBD2 CASSISGSVYEQYF TGTGCCAGCAGTATCAGCGGGAGCGTTTACGAGCAGTACTTC
. TRBJ2-2 TRBV27 . CASSLRAARSTGELFF TGTGCCAGCAGTTTAAGGGCGGCTCGAAGTACCGGGGAGCTGTTTTTT
. TRBJ1-2 TRBV11-2 . CASSFRGSANYGYTF TGTGCCAGCAGCTTTCGCGGGTCAGCTAACTATGGCTACACCTTC
. TRBJ2-7 TRBV15 . CATSREVGMQYF TGTGCCACCAGCAGAGAGGTCGGAATGCAGTACTTC
many TRBJ2-7 TRBV4-2 TRBD1 CASSQETGGLTYEQYF TGTGCCAGCAGCCAGGAGACAGGGGGGCTGACCTACGAGCAGTACTTC
. TRBJ1-4 TRBV7-2 . CASSSTGTNEKLFF TGTGCCAGCAGCTCGACGGGGACTAATGAAAAACTGTTTTTT
. TRBJ1-2 TRBV7-9 . CASSLAGGSGYTF TGTGCCAGCAGCTTAGCTGGAGGGTCTGGCTACACCTTC
few TRBJ2-7 TRBV4-1 TRBD2 CASSPGLAGYRLSYEQYF TGCGCCAGCAGCCCGGGACTAGCGGGATATAGGCTCTCCTACGAGCAGTACTTC
. TRBJ2-7 TRBV28 . CASSWAAYEQYF TGTGCCAGCAGTTGGGCAGCCTACGAGCAGTACTTC
. TRBJ2-7 TRBV18 TRBD2 CATGGTSGTYEQYF TGTGCCACCGGGGGGACTAGCGGGACCTACGAGCAGTACTTC
. TRBJ1-1 TRBV30 . CAWRRSLNTEAFF TGTGCCTGGAGACGGAGTTTGAACACTGAAGCTTTCTTT
. TRBJ2-1 TRBV10-1 . CASSDGAKGSYNEQFF TGCGCCAGCAGTGACGGAGCAAAAGGGTCCTACAATGAGCAGTTCTTC
many TRBJ2-3 TRBV11-2 . CASTLHTDTQYF TGTGCCAGCACCCTGCACACAGATACGCAGTATTTT
. TRBJ1-1 TRBV28 . CASTTRARTEAFF TGTGCCAGCACCACAAGGGCCCGCACTGAAGCTTTCTTT
few TRBJ2-2 TRBV14 . CASSRSWGSTGELFF TGTGCCAGCAGCCGGTCGTGGGGGTCGACCGGGGAGCTGTTTTTT
. TRBJ2-1 TRBV4-3 . CASSPSSEPYNEQFF TGCGCCAGCAGCCCATCCAGCGAACCCTACAATGAGCAGTTCTTC
once TRBJ2-3 TRBV19 . CATAVSITQYF TGTGCCACTGCGGTGTCTATAACGCAGTATTTT
. TRBJ1-5 TRBV5-6 . CASSLVGGNQPQHF TGTGCCAGCAGCTTGGTGGGGGGCAATCAGCCCCAGCATTTT
few TRBJ1-5 TRBV6-5 . CASRIRVYSNQPQHF TGTGCCAGCAGGATCCGGGTCTATAGCAATCAGCCCCAGCATTTT
. TRBJ2-7 TRBV15 . CATSRDSFQGYEQYF TGTGCCACCAGCAGAGACAGCTTCCAAGGCTACGAGCAGTACTTC
. TRBJ2-7 TRBV5-1 . CASSPSGVTYEQYF TGCGCCAGCAGCCCCTCGGGAGTCACCTACGAGCAGTACTTC
. TRBJ2-5 TRBV2 . CASSELTAQETQYF TGTGCCAGCAGTGAGCTGACAGCTCAAGAGACCCAGTACTTC
. TRBJ2-7 TRBV11-3 TRBD2 CASSLVPSGTAGYEQYF TGTGCCAGCAGCTTAGTGCCTAGCGGGACGGCGGGGTACGAGCAGTACTTC
. TRBJ2-3 TRBV4-2 TRBD1 CASSLRTGTDTQYF TGTGCCAGCAGCCTTCGGACAGGGACAGATACGCAGTATTTT
. TRBJ2-5 TRBV5-1 . CASSSTPGGQETQYF TGCGCCAGCAGCTCCACCCCCGGTGGCCAAGAGACCCAGTACTTC
. TRBJ2-5 TRBV4-3 . CASSQDRGFGETQYF TGCGCCAGCAGCCAAGACAGGGGCTTCGGGGAGACCCAGTACTTC
medium-sized TRBJ2-7 TRBV2 TRBD1 CASSATPGTDYEQYF TGTGCCAGCAGCGCAACCCCCGGGACAGACTACGAGCAGTACTTC
. TRBJ2-1 TRBV7-9 . CASSLGRTYSIYNEQFF TGTGCCAGCAGCTTGGGCAGGACCTACTCTATTTACAATGAGCAGTTCTTC